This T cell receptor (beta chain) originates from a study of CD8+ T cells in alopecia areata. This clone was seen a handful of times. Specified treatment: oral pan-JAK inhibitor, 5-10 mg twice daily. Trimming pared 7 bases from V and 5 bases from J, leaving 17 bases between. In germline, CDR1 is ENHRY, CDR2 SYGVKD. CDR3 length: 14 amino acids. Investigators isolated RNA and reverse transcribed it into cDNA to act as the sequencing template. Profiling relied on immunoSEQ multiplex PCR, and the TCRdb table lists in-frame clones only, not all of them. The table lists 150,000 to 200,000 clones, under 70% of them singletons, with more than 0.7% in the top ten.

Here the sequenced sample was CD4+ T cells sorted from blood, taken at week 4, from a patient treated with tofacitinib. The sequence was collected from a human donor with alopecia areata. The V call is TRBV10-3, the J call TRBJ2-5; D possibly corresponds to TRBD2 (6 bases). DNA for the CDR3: TGTGCCATCATGAGGGACTCCCCGGGGGAGACCCAGTACTTC. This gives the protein CAIMRDSPGETQYF.